The present T cell receptor beta chain was sequenced within a study of T cell changes during pregnancy in multiple sclerosis. The CDR3 is 14 amino acids. Trimming pared 0 bases from V and 1 base from J, leaving 6 bases between. CDR1 and CDR2 (germline): LGHNA, YSLEER. Profiled with immunoSEQ multiplex PCR; TCRdb holds only in-frame clones, not every one. Among 90,000 or so clones listed, around 90% were seen once. This sequence originates from a female donor with multiple sclerosis, enrolled in a pregnancy study. The sample here was peripheral blood, taken before pregnancy. V gene TRBV4-3 combines with J gene TRBJ1-1; D remains unclear. CDR3 sequence reads: CASSQEAGNTEAFF. The CDR3, as DNA: TGCGCCAGCAGCCAAGAGGCGGGGAACACTGAAGCTTTCTTT.